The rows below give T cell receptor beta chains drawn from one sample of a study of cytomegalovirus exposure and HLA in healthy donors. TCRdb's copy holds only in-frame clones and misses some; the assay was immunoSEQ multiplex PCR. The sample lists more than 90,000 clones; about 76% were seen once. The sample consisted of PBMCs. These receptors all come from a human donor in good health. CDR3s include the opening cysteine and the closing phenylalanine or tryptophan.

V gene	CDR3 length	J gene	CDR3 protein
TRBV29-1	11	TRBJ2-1	CSVDQTTAQFF
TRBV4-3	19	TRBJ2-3	CASSQDSHVREGFTDTQYF
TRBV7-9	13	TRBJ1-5	CASSSMTGQPQHF
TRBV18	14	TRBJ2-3	CASSPREQIDTQYF
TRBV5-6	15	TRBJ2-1	CASSQRGGTYNEQFF
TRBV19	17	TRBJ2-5	CASSIRGTSGIGKTQYF
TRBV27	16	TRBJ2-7	CASSPIAGGSAYEQYF
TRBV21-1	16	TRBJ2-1	CASSKVTGQGGNEQFF
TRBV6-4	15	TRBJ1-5	CASSDRLGDVQPQHF
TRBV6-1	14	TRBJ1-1	CASSATGKNTEAFF
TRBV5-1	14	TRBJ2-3	CASSPDRATDTQYF
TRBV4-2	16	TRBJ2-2	CASSQDLSGGYGELFF
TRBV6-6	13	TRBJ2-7	CASGRPGQYEQYF
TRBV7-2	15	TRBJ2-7	CASSLDTGSSYEQYF
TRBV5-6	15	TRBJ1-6	CASNPDRGYNSPLHF
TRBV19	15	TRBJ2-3	CASSRSGGEADTQYF
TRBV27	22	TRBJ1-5	CASRFGTGGGRGWAGSNQPQHF
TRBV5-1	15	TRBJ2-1	CASSEGTRSLNEQFF
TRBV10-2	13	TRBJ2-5	CASSTSGKETQYF
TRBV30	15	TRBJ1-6	CAWNLMGQMNSPLHF
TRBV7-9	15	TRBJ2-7	CAITDTGTAPYEQYF
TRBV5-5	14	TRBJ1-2	CASSEARTVYGYTF
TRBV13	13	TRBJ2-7	CASSLQGIYEQYF
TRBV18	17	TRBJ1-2	CASSPITGSYVDYGYTF
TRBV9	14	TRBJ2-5	CASSAWGVGETQYF
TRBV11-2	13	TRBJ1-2	CASSLRRGYGYTF
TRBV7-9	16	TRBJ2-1	CASSLVDGGAHNEQFF
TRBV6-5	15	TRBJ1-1	CASSYWAGASAEAFF
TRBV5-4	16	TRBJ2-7	CASSLPRTGISYEQYF
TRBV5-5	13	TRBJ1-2	CASSSEANYGYTF
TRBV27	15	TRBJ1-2	CASSDRGSPSYGYTF
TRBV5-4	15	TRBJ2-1	CASSLPKSSYNEQFF
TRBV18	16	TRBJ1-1	CASSPRREGRSTEAFF
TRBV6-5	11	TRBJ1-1	CAALAWSGAFF
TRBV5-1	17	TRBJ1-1	CASSLTDRGILGTEAFF
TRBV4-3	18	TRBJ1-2	CASSRQGALSIRYYGYTF
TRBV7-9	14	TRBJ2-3	CSSSISRSTDTQYF
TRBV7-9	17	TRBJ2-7	CASSPPGFGQGFYEQYF
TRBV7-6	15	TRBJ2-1	CASSLAGTGVDEQFF
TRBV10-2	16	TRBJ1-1	CASSEGTGLLGGEAFF
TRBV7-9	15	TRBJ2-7	CASLKGAGKPYEQYF
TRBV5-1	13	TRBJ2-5	CASTTGGGETQYF
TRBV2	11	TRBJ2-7	CASAGYDEQYF
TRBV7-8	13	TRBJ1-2	CASSPGYNYGYTF
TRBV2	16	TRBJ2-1	CASRVSGGRTYNEQFF
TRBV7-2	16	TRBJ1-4	CASSLVGGGADEKLFF
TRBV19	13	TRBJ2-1	CASTSGRYNEQFF
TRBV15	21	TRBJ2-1	CATSRDGGARTSGSINNEQFF
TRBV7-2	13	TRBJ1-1	CASSLRDRGWAFF
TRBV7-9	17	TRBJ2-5	CSSSLRSTEMNQETQYF
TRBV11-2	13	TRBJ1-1	CASVDRRGTEAFF
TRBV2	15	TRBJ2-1	CASSRDRGSYNEQFF
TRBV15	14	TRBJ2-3	CATSRRDFTDTQYF
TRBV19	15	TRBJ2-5	CASSWGGRSGETQYF
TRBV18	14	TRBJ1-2	CASSLGDRAQGYTF
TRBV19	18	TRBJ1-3	CASSIAFAGTGIGNTIYF
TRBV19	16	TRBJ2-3	CASSIDGDWGADTQYF